These 30 T cell receptor beta chains came from one sample sequenced in a study of blood T cells in healthy people across ages. With a J-beta primer mix and a sample-barcoded 5' primer, a second PCR ran about 7 to 12 cycles. TCRdb redid the calling of the 5' RACE reads with MiXCR, one entry per CDR3 protein. The table includes 1.5 million to 2 million distinct CDR3 sequences, about 35% detected once. Sequenced sample: blood. The receptors shown here come from a woman in her thirties in good health.

This rearrangement joins TRBV7-2 to TRBJ2-5, with 10 bases fitting TRBD2. This CDR3 region has 17 residues. Germline assignment: CDR1 SGHTA and CDR2 FQGNSA. V was pared by 1 base and J by 6 bases, with 11 bases of the junction left unmatched. The CDR3 region is CASSLVTAGGRWKTQYF. CDR3 DNA: TGTGCCAGCAGCTTAGTTACAGCGGGGGGGAGATGGAAGACCCAGTACTTC.

In DNA, the CDR3 is TGTGCCAGCAGCCAGCCCCTAGACAATGAGCAGTTCTTC. It encodes CASSQPLDNEQFF. V gene TRBV14 combines with J gene TRBJ2-1; D not certain. CDR3 length: 13 amino acids. CDR1 and CDR2 from the germline V gene are SGHDN and FVKESK. The V gene lost 3 bases and the J gene lost 5 bases, with 8 bases spanning the gap.

There are many counts of this clonotype. The rearrangement joins TRBV20-1 to TRBJ2-3, with TRBD2 matching over 7 bases. CDR1 is DFQATT, CDR2 SNEGSKA, per germline (reference sequence). This CDR3 is 16 amino acids long. V lost 0 bases to trimming and J lost 2 bases; unmatched junction nucleotides: 8. The chain's CDR3 is CSARDLAGDHTDTQYF. CDR3 bases: TGCAGTGCTAGAGATCTCGCGGGGGACCACACAGATACGCAGTATTTT.

The J gene is TRBJ2-3, the V gene TRBV5-1; D possibly corresponds to TRBD2 (6 bases). Trimming removed 3 bases from V and 5 bases from J, with 19 bases in between. There are 16 residues in the CDR3. CDR1 SGHRS and CDR2 YFSETQ come from the germline V gene. The CDR3 protein is CASSSETRDWGDTQYF. The DNA for the CDR3 is TGCGCCAGCAGCTCAGAAACCCGGGACTGGGGAGATACGCAGTATTTT. Full variable domain (rest looked up from reference TRBV5-1 and TRBJ2-3): KAGVTQTPRYLIKTRGQQVTLSCSPISGHRSVSWYQQTPGQGLQFLFEYFSETQRNKGNFPGRFSGRQFSNSRSEMNVSTLELGDSALYLCASSSETRDWGDTQYFGPGTRLTVL.

CDR3: CASSLANRPSSYNEQFF. For the CDR3, the DNA is TGTGCCAGCAGTTTAGCGAACAGGCCCAGCTCCTACAATGAGCAGTTCTTC. V gene TRBV12-3 or TRBV12-4 combines with J gene TRBJ2-1; a possible D gene is TRBD1 (5 bases). The CDR3 is 17 amino acids. The V and J ends lost 0 bases and 0 bases respectively, with 12 bases between them.

This clonotype was recorded once. This chain uses TRBV10-3 with TRBJ1-2; D is undetermined. CDR1 is ENHRY, CDR2 SYGVKD, per germline. V shed 4 bases and J shed 2 bases, with 14 bases lying between them. The CDR3 totals 15 residues. The CDR3 here is CAISANGPSNYGYTF. DNA for the CDR3: TGTGCCATCAGTGCCAACGGCCCGTCGAACTATGGCTACACCTTC.

This chain links TRBV6-1 with TRBJ2-7; tentative D call: TRBD1 (6 bases). Germline CDR1 MNHNS, CDR2 SASEGT. V lost 6 bases and J 3 bases, leaving 12 bases between the germline ends. CDR3 length: 13 amino acids. Here the CDR3 DNA reads TGTGCCAGCAGAACCGGGACATACTACGAGCAGTACTTC. It specifies CASRTGTYYEQYF.

V is TRBV5-1 and J is TRBJ2-1; 12 bases line up with TRBD2. After removal of 4 bases from V and 6 bases from J, the junction contained 8 bases not matched to a gene. The CDR3 runs 16 residues. Germline CDR1 reads SGHRS; CDR2 reads YFSETQ. The CDR3 region is CASSPGLAGWFNEQFF. CDR3 sequence (DNA): TGCGCCAGCAGCCCCGGACTAGCGGGGTGGTTCAATGAGCAGTTCTTC.

This clonotype was seen at least ten times. V gene TRBV27 combines with J gene TRBJ1-2; D gene uncertain. Between the trimmed V and J ends, which lost 5 bases and 2 bases, there was a span of 12 bases. Germline lookup yields CDR1 MNHEY and CDR2 SMNVEV (reference sequence). The length of the CDR3 is 14 residues. CDR3: CASSPRTDNYGYTF. DNA of the CDR3: TGTGCCAGCAGTCCCCGGACGGACAACTATGGCTACACCTTC.

This chain connects TRBV3-1 to TRBJ1-2, with 9 bases that match TRBD1. The CDR3 sequence is 15 residues long. Germline-derived CDR1 and CDR2 are LGHDT and YNNKEL (reference sequence). The junction had 6 bases not matched to a gene; V was cut back by 3 bases and J by 4 bases. CDR3 sequence (DNA): TGTGCCAGCAGCCATTCGACAGGGGGTCCCTATGGCTACACCTTC. Its protein product is CASSHSTGGPYGYTF.

V is TRBV6-1 and J is TRBJ2-7, with 7 bases fitting TRBD1. Germline V CDR1 and CDR2: MNHNS, SASEGT. This CDR3 is 15 amino acids long. V dropped 2 bases and J dropped 4; count of bases not matched to a gene: 8. The CDR3 sequence is CASSESAGGVYEQYF. CDR3 nucleotide sequence: TGTGCCAGCAGTGAATCGGCAGGGGGTGTATACGAGCAGTACTTC.

The rearrangement uses TRBV12-2 and TRBJ2-7. TRBV12-2 is described as a pseudogene. CDR3 size: 16 residues. The CDR3 loop is CASRLGYFGGVHEQYF. In DNA form, the CDR3 reads TGTGCAAGTCGCTTAGGGTATTTCGGAGGGGTCCACGAGCAGTACTTC.

The V gene is TRBV2, the J gene TRBJ2-5, with 7 bases matching TRBD1. V gave up 8 bases and J gave up 2 bases; unmatched junction bases: 8. This CDR3 contains 14 residues. Looked up from germline, CDR1 is SNHLY and CDR2 is FYNNEI. The CDR3 region has the DNA TGTGCCAGCCACAGGGGCCGACTTCAAGAGACCCAGTACTTC. This codes for CASHRGRLQETQYF.

This sequence joins TRBV20-1 and TRBJ2-2; 9 bases are shared with TRBD2. V gave up 6 bases and J gave up 5 bases; unmatched junction bases: 16. The CDR3 runs to 17 residues. Germline CDR1 reads DFQATT; CDR2 reads SNEGSKA (reference sequence). CDR3 sequence: CSAVASSGMSGTGELFF. CDR3 coding DNA: TGCAGTGCGGTTGCATCTAGCGGGATGTCGGGAACCGGGGAGCTGTTTTTT.

The chain couples TRBV28 to TRBJ2-1, with D possibly being TRBD2 (6 bases). Trimming left V 3 bases short and J 9 bases short, with 12 bases between. The CDR3 has 13 residues. Germline V gives CDR1 MDHEN, CDR2 SYDVKM. The CDR3 protein is CASSLPTRTEQFF. The CDR3 bases are TGTGCCAGCAGTTTGCCGACTAGGACTGAGCAGTTCTTC. Together with reference TRBV28 and TRBJ2-1, the CDR3 gives the full variable domain: DVKVTQSSRYLVKRTGEKVFLECVQDMDHENMFWYRQDPGLGLRLIYFSYDVKMKEKGDIPEGYSVSREKKERFSLILESASTNQTSMYLCASSLPTRTEQFFGPGTRLTVL.

This clonotype was counted only a few times. The V call is TRBV7-2, the J call TRBJ2-6; D remains ambiguous. The CDR3 is 13 amino acids. V was trimmed by 4 bases and J by 12 bases, leaving 13 bases between them. Germline lookup yields CDR1 SGHTA and CDR2 FQGNSA. The chain's CDR3 is CASSSYALAVLTF. The CDR3 DNA follows: TGTGCCAGCAGCTCCTACGCCCTCGCCGTCCTGACTTTC.

This clonotype was seen many times. The rearrangement uses TRBV7-8 and TRBJ2-1; the match to TRBD2 covers 9 bases. J was trimmed by 8 bases and V by 6 bases; bases with no gene match: 14. This CDR3 has 16 residues. Germline V CDR1 and CDR2: SGHVS, FQNEAQ. CDR3 loop: CASSWRYSGRRDEQFF. CDR3 nucleotides: TGTGCCAGCAGTTGGCGCTATAGCGGGAGACGCGATGAGCAGTTCTTC.

V gene TRBV29-1 combines with J gene TRBJ1-1; tentative D call: TRBD1 (5 bases). Germline CDR1 and CDR2: SQVTM and ANQGSEA. The CDR3 consists of 11 residues. The ends were cut back, 7 bases at V and 4 bases at J, with 10 bases in the middle. The CDR3 here is CSGSGSTEAFF. DNA of the CDR3: TGCAGCGGGTCAGGGAGCACTGAAGCTTTCTTT.

This clonotype came up a few times. The J gene is TRBJ1-5, the V gene TRBV27; D is undetermined. The V and J ends lost 3 bases and 6 bases respectively, with 9 bases between them. The CDR3 has 13 residues. Germline values: CDR1 MNHEY, CDR2 SMNVEV (reference sequence). This CDR3 reads CASSLSMFQPQHF. In DNA, the CDR3 is TGTGCCAGCAGTTTGTCAATGTTTCAGCCCCAGCATTTT.

On this clonotype: Possible read error: a much larger clone is one base away. The rearrangement joins TRBV7-6 to TRBJ2-5; either TRBD1 or TRBD2 may fit D (5 bases each). The J call may be incorrect, as the DNA end agrees better with TRBJ2-7. The germline V gene has CDR1 SGHVS and CDR2 FNYEAQ. This CDR3 spans 13 amino acids. The CDR3 loop reads CASSLRRDREQYF. The CDR3 DNA follows: TGTGCCAGCAGCCTTAGACGGGACCGCGAGCAGTACTTC.

This chain joins TRBV28 and TRBJ2-3; TRBD2 agrees at 7 bases. This CDR3 contains 19 residues. From germline, CDR1 is MDHEN and CDR2 SYDVKM. V trimming: 4 bases; J trimming: 0 bases; junction bases outside the gene matches: 16. CDR3 in amino acids: CASSYPPAAAGSSTDTQYF. The CDR3, as DNA: TGTGCCAGCAGTTATCCTCCGGCGGCAGCGGGGTCTAGCACAGATACGCAGTATTTT.

The V call is TRBV7-6, the J call TRBJ2-7; 9 bases fit TRBD1. Germline V gives CDR1 SGHVS, CDR2 FNYEAQ. Trimming removed 6 bases from V and 1 base from J; junction bases left unmatched: 19. The CDR3 runs 19 residues. The DNA of the CDR3 is TGTGCCAGCAGTCCACTAGCCACCCGGGACAGGGTACGGTCCTACGAGCAGTACTTC. It encodes CASSPLATRDRVRSYEQYF.

As for this clonotype: Its ends do not fully match the called genes, so a read error is possible. The chain employs TRBV7-7 and TRBJ2-3, with D hard to call. Germline V CDR1 and CDR2: SSHAT, FNYEAQ (reference sequence). The length of the CDR3 is 15 residues. CDR3: CASSRSSGPTDTRYF. DNA of the CDR3: TGTGCCAGCAGCCGTTCTAGTGGACCCACAGATACGCGGTATTTT.

Concerning this clonotype: This may be a read error: a much more frequent sequence differs by one nucleotide. The CDR3 does not close with the conserved phenylalanine or tryptophan, likely indicating a read error. This chain connects TRBV7-8 to TRBJ2-1; the match to TRBD2 covers 15 bases. Unmatched junction bases numbered 10, after V lost 3 bases and J lost 4 bases. The germline V gene has CDR1 SGHVS and CDR2 FQNEAQ. This CDR3 has 19 amino acids. The CDR3 is CASSFSTWTSGGEYNEQFL. CDR3 bases: TGTGCCAGCAGCTTCTCGACTTGGACTAGCGGGGGGGAATACAATGAGCAGTTCCTC.

The chain is built from TRBV7-3 and TRBJ2-2; 10 bases match TRBD1. This CDR3 spans 16 amino acids. Germline CDR1 and CDR2: SGHTA and FQGTGA. The ends lost 0 bases at V and 5 bases at J; junction bases unmatched: 3. This chain's CDR3 is CASSLTGQGYTGELFF. CDR3 coding DNA: TGTGCCAGCAGCTTAACGGGACAGGGGTATACCGGGGAGCTGTTTTTT.

The chain has TRBV13 and TRBJ1-2; 11 bases match TRBD1. The germline CDR1 and CDR2 sequences are PRHDT and FYEKMQ (reference sequence). The CDR3 sequence is 18 residues long. The J segment lost 3 bases and the V segment lost 4 bases, leaving 13 bases of the junction unmatched. The CDR3 here is CASSSYRDRGGRDYGYTF. CDR3 DNA: TGTGCCAGCAGCTCTTACCGGGACAGGGGGGGTAGGGACTATGGCTACACCTTC. The entire variable domain, with the rest obtained from reference TRBV13 and TRBJ1-2, is as follows: AAGVIQSPRHLIKEKRETATLKCYPIPRHDTVYWYQQGPGQDPQFLISFYEKMQSDKGSIPDRFSAQQFSDYHSELNMSSLELGDSALYFCASSSYRDRGGRDYGYTFGSGTRLTVV.

This clonotype appeared a few times. The chain carries TRBV5-1 and TRBJ2-5; D possibly uses TRBD1 or TRBD2 (6 bases each). CDR3 length equals 15 residues. The germline gives CDR1 SGHRS, CDR2 YFSETQ. The germline V and J ends were trimmed by 5 bases and 5 bases, with 19 bases remaining between them. The CDR3 sequence: CASSLTLGGAETQYF. CDR3 DNA: TGCGCCAGCAGTTTAACGTTGGGGGGCGCCGAGACCCAGTACTTC. Full variable domain (outside the CDR3, taken from reference TRBV5-1 and TRBJ2-5): KAGVTQTPRYLIKTRGQQVTLSCSPISGHRSVSWYQQTPGQGLQFLFEYFSETQRNKGNFPGRFSGRQFSNSRSEMNVSTLELGDSALYLCASSLTLGGAETQYFGPGTRLLVL.

This clonotype was seen a few times. The V gene is TRBV4-1, the J gene TRBJ2-7; 9 bases line up with TRBD2. V lost 0 bases and J lost 7; bases outside the gene matches: 16. Germline V gives CDR1 MGHRA, CDR2 YSYEKL. There are 18 residues in the CDR3. The CDR3 loop reads CASSQDPPLEAGGLEQYF. For the CDR3, the DNA is TGCGCCAGCAGCCAAGATCCCCCCCTGGAAGCGGGGGGCCTAGAGCAGTACTTC.

This chain links TRBV6-1 with TRBJ2-5; TRBD1 might be the D (6 bases). Between the trimmed V and J ends, which lost 5 bases and 1 base, there was a span of 14 bases. CDR3 length: 15 amino acids. Germline values: CDR1 MNHNS, CDR2 SASEGT. Here the CDR3 DNA reads TGTGCCAGCAGTATACTAGGGGGAACCCAAGAGACCCAGTACTTC. Encoded protein: CASSILGGTQETQYF.

A few counts support this clonotype. V usage is TRBV11-2 and J usage is TRBJ2-5, with 9 bases fitting TRBD1. After removal of 4 bases from V and 5 bases from J, the junction contained 8 bases not matched to a gene. In germline, CDR1 is SGHAT, CDR2 FQNNGV. This CDR3 contains 15 residues. This CDR3 is CASSSGQGRIETQYF. The CDR3 nucleotides are TGTGCCAGCAGCTCCGGACAGGGGAGGATTGAGACCCAGTACTTC.